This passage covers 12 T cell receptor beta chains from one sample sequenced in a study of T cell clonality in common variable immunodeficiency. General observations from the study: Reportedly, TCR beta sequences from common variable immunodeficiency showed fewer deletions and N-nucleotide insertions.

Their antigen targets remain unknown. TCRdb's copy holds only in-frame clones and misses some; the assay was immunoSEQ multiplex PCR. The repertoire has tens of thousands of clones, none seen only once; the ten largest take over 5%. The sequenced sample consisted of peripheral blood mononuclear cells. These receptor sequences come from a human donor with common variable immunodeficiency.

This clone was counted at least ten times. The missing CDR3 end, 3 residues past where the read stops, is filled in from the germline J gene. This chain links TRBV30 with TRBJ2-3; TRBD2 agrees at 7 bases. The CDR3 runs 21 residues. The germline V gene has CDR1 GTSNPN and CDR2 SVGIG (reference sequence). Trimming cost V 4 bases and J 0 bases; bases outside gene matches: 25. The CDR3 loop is CAWTVAPFAGVSTPSTDTQYF. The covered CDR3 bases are TGTGCCTGGACCGTCGCCCCCTTCGCGGGGGTTTCTACACCTAGCACAGATACG.

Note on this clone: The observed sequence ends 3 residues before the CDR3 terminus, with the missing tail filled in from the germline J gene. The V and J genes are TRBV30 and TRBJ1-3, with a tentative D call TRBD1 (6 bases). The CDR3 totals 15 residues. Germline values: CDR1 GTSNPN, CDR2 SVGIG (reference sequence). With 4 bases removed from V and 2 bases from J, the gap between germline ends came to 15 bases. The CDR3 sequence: CAWTLGGQTGNTIYF. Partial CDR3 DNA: TGTGCCTGGACCCTAGGGGGACAAACTGGAAACACC.

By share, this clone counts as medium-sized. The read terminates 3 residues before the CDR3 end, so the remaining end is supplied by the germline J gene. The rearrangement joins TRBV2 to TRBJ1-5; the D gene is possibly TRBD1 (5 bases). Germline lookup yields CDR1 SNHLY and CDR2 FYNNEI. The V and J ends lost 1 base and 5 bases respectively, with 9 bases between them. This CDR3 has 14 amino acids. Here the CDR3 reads CASSEGGRHQPQHF. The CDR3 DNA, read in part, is TGTGCCAGCAGTGAAGGGGGCCGGCATCAGCCC. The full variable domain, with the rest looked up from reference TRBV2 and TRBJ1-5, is EPEVTQTPSHQVTQMGQEVILRCVPISNHLYFYWYRQILGQKVEFLVSFYNNEISEKSEIFDDQFSVERPDGSNFTLKIRSTKLEDSAMYFCASSEGGRHQPQHFGDGTRLSIL.

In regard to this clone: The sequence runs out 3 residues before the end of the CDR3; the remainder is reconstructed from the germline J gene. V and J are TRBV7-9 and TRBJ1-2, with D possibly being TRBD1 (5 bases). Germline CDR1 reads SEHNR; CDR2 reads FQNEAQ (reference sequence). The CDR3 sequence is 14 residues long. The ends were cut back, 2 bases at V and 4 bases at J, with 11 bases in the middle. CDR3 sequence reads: CASSLPTEPYGYTF. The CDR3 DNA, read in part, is TGTGCCAGCAGCTTACCGACAGAACCCTATGGC.

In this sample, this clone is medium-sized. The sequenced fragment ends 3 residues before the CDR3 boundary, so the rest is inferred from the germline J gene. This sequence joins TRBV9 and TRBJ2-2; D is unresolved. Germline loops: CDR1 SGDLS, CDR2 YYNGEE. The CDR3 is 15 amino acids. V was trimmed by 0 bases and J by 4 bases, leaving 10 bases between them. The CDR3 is CASSVGTEATGELFF. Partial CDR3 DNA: TGTGCCAGCAGCGTAGGTACAGAAGCCACCGGGGAG.

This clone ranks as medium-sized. The CDR3 sequence is CASSGTQLQETQYF. The covered CDR3 bases are TGTGCCAGCAGCGGGACACAGTTACAAGAGACC. The rearrangement joins TRBV7-9 to TRBJ2-5, with a weak D call TRBD1 (6 bases). Sequencing ends 3 residues short of the CDR3 end; the germline J gene provides the rest. Germline CDR1 and CDR2: SEHNR and FQNEAQ (reference sequence). V lost 5 bases to trimming and J lost 2 bases, with 12 bases between them. This CDR3 is built from 14 residues.

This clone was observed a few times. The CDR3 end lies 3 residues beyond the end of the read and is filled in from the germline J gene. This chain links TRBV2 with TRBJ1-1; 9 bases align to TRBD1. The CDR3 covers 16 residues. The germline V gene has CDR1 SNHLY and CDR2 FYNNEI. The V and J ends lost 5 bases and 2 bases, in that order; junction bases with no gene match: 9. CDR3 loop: CASSLSRTGANTEAFF. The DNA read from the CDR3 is TGTGCCAGCAGTCTGTCCCGGACAGGGGCCAACACTGAA.

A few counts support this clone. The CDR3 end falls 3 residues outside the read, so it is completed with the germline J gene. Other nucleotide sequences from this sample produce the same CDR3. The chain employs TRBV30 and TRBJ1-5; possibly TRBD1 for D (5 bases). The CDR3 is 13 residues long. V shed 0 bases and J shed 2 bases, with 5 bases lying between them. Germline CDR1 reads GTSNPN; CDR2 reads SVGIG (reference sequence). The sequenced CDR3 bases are TGTGCCTGGAGTGTACAGGGCAATCAGCCC. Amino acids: CAWSVQGNQP. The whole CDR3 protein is CAWSVQGNQPQHF.

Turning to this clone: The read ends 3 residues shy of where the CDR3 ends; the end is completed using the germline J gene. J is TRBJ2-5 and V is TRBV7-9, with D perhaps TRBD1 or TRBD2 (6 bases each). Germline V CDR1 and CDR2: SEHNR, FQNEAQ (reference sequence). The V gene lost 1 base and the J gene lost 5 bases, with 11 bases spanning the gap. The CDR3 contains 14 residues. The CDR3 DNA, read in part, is TGTGCCAGCAGCTTAGACCAGGGGAGGGAGACC. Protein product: CASSLDQGRET. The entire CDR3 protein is CASSLDQGRETQYF.

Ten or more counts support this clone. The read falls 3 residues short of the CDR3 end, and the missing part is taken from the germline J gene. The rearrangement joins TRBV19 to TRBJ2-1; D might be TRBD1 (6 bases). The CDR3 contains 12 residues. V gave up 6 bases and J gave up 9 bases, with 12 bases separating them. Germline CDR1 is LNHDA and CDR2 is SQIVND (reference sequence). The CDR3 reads CASSITGPEQFF. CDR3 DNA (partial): TGTGCCAGTAGCATTACAGGGCCTGAG.

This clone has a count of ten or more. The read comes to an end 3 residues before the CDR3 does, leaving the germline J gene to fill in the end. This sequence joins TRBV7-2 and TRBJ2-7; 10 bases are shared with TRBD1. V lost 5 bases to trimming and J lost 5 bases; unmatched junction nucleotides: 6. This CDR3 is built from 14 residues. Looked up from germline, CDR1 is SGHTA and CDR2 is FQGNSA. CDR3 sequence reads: CASSPRQGANEQYF. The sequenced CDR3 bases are TGTGCCAGCAGCCCTAGACAGGGGGCAAACGAG. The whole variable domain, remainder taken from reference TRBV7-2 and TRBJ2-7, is GAGVSQSPSNKVTEKGKDVELRCDPISGHTALYWYRQSLGQGLEFLIYFQGNSAPDKSGLPSDRFSAERTGGSVSTLTIQRTQQEDSAVYLCASSPRQGANEQYFGPGTRLTVT.

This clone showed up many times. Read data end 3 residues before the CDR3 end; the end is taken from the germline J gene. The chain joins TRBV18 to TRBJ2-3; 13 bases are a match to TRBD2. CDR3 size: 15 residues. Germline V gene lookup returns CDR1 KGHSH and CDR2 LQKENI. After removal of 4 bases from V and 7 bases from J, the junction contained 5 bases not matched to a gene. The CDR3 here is CASSLPGLAGYTQYF. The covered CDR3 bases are TGTGCCAGCTCACTTCCGGGACTAGCGGGATATACG.